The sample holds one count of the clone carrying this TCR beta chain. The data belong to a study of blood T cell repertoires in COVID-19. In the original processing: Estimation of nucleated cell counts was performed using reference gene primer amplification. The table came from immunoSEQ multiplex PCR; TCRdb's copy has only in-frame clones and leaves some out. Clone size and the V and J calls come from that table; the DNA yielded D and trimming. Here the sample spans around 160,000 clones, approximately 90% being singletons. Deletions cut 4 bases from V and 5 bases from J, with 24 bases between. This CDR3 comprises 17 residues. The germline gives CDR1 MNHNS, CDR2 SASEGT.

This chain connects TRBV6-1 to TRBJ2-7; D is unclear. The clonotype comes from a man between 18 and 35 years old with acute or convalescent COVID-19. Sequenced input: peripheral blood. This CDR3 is CASSGRLGSSLWDEQYF. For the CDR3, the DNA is TGTGCCAGCAGTGGACGGCTAGGATCCTCTTTATGGGACGAGCAGTACTTC.